Listed here are 14 T cell receptor beta chains from one sample, sequenced in a study of T-cell reconstitution after alpha-beta-depleted transplantation in children. Using unique molecular identifiers, the investigators prepared the TCRbeta library. TCRdb processed the PCR reads anew with MiXCR; each CDR3 protein has one entry. Of approximately 510,000 distinct CDR3 sequences in the sample, around 18% were seen once. This material consisted of PBMCs from the stem cell graft donor, taken from the stem cell graft. The receptors here all came from a human donor who donated a stem cell graft to a child with acute lymphoblastic leukemia.

This clonotype has only a few counts. This chain joins TRBV11-2 and TRBJ2-5; TRBD2 agrees at 11 bases. V dropped 2 bases and J dropped 3; count of bases not matched to a gene: 8. The CDR3 runs to 17 residues. The germline V gene encodes CDR1 SGHAT and CDR2 FQNNGV. CDR3 nucleotide sequence: TGTGCCAGCAGCTTAATACCGCTAGCGGGAGGAGAAGAGACCCAGTACTTC. The encoded protein is CASSLIPLAGGEETQYF.

V and J are TRBV5-1 and TRBJ2-7, with 13 bases fitting TRBD2. Trimming took 6 bases from V and 4 from J; bases not matched to a gene: 7. The CDR3 is 15 amino acids. Per the germline V gene, CDR1 is SGHRS and CDR2 is YFSETQ. CDR3 sequence: CASTRLAGGSYEQYF. The CDR3 DNA reads TGCGCCAGCACCCGACTAGCGGGAGGATCATACGAGCAGTACTTC.

The chain joins TRBV7-9 to TRBJ1-5; a weak D match, TRBD1 (6 bases). The V end was cut by 3 bases, the J end by 1 base, with 13 bases between. The CDR3 spans 16 residues. Germline lookup yields CDR1 SEHNR and CDR2 FQNEAQ (reference sequence). CDR3 DNA: TGTGCCAGCAGCTTTTCAACAGGGTTAAGCAATCAGCCCCAGCATTTT. This gives the protein CASSFSTGLSNQPQHF.

V gene TRBV12-3 or TRBV12-4 combines with J gene TRBJ1-1; TRBD1 might be the D (5 bases). Trimming pared 3 bases from V and 6 bases from J, leaving 11 bases between. The length of the CDR3 is 13 residues. The chain's CDR3 is CASSFRGWAEAFF. Here the CDR3 DNA reads TGTGCCAGCAGTTTTAGGGGATGGGCTGAAGCTTTCTTT.

This chain links TRBV29-1 with TRBJ2-5; 7 nucleotides agree with TRBD2. V lost 8 bases to trimming and J lost 4 bases; unmatched junction nucleotides: 7. Germline V CDR1 and CDR2: SQVTM, ANQGSEA. The CDR3 runs to 12 residues. Here the CDR3 reads CSSRREGETQYF. Written as DNA, the CDR3 is TGCAGCTCCCGTAGGGAGGGAGAGACCCAGTACTTC.

In this sample, this clonotype turned up a few times. The rearrangement links TRBV9 to TRBJ2-5; 8 bases are shared with TRBD2. From germline, CDR1 is SGDLS and CDR2 YYNGEE. The CDR3 extends over 15 amino acids. V lost 1 base, J lost 5 bases, and 7 bases stayed unmatched. The CDR3 DNA sequence: TGTGCCAGCAGCGTAAGGGTCCGGGGGGGGGAGACCCAGTACTTC. The encoded protein is CASSVRVRGGETQYF.

This clonotype has only a few counts. V gene TRBV19 combines with J gene TRBJ2-1; D is possibly TRBD1 or TRBD2 (5 bases each). The germline CDR1 and CDR2 sequences are LNHDA and SQIVND (reference sequence). CDR3 length: 13 amino acids. Trimming pared 3 bases from V and 7 bases from J, leaving 10 bases between. The CDR3, as DNA: TGTGCCAGTAGTATTGGGACGGGAAATGAGCAGTTCTTC. Residues: CASSIGTGNEQFF.

This clonotype turned up a few times. DNA for the CDR3: TGCAGCGGGTGGGGACAGGGGCGGAATGAGCAGTTCTTC. Amino acid sequence: CSGWGQGRNEQFF. J is TRBJ2-1 and V is TRBV29-1; 10 nucleotides agree with TRBD1. The CDR3 runs 13 residues. CDR1 SQVTM and CDR2 ANQGSEA come from the germline V gene. V was clipped by 7 bases and J by 7 bases; unmatched bases: 7.

There are a few counts of this clonotype. The rearrangement joins TRBV9 to TRBJ1-4; 11 bases line up with TRBD1. V was clipped by 3 bases and J by 6 bases; unmatched bases: 4. In germline, CDR1 is SGDLS, CDR2 YYNGEE. The CDR3 has 15 residues. The CDR3 protein is CASSEMGQGDEKLFF. In DNA, the CDR3 is TGTGCCAGCAGCGAGATGGGACAGGGGGATGAAAAACTGTTTTTT.

Ten or more counts support this clonotype. This chain joins TRBV3-1 and TRBJ1-6, with D possibly being TRBD1 (5 bases). The CDR3 is 13 residues long. Germline loops: CDR1 LGHDT, CDR2 YNNKEL (reference sequence). Between the trimmed V and J ends, which lost 1 base and 7 bases, there was a span of 5 bases. CDR3 sequence: CASSQGQNSPLHF. DNA for the CDR3: TGTGCCAGCAGCCAAGGACAGAATTCACCCCTCCACTTT. Variable domain in full (rest from reference TRBV3-1 and TRBJ1-6): DTAVSQTPKYLVTQMGNDKSIKCEQNLGHDTMYWYKQDSKKFLKIMFSYNNKELIINETVPNRFSPKSPDKAHLNLHINSLELGDSAVYFCASSQGQNSPLHFGNGTRLTVT.

A few counts support this clonotype. The rearrangement links TRBV6-1 to TRBJ1-5; D gene ambiguous. Trimming cost V 4 bases and J 0 bases, with 10 bases left between them. Germline CDR1 and CDR2: MNHNS and SASEGT. This CDR3 has 15 amino acids. CDR3 nucleotides: TGTGCCAGCAGTGTGACGCCATATAGCAATCAGCCCCAGCATTTT. This translates into CASSVTPYSNQPQHF.

The chain recombines TRBV11-2 with TRBJ2-4; no clear D. The CDR3 extends over 17 amino acids. Trimming stripped 0 bases from V and 0 bases from J, with 12 bases between. Germline values: CDR1 SGHAT, CDR2 FQNNGV. CDR3 bases: TGTGCCAGCAGCTTAGATCGAACATCTCGAGCCAAAAACATTCAGTACTTC. It translates to CASSLDRTSRAKNIQYF.

This clonotype was picked up a small number of times. V usage is TRBV27 and J usage is TRBJ2-2, with D possibly being TRBD1 (6 bases). The CDR3 has 13 residues. The V end lost 5 bases, the J end lost 6 bases, and 10 bases lay between the germline ends. The germline V gene has CDR1 MNHEY and CDR2 SMNVEV (reference sequence). CDR3 DNA: TGTGCCAGCAGTACAGGGACCGCCGGGGAGCTGTTTTTT. Its translation: CASSTGTAGELFF.

This clonotype was observed a few times. The chain employs TRBV29-1 and TRBJ1-1; tentative D call: TRBD1 (5 bases). Germline lookup yields CDR1 SQVTM and CDR2 ANQGSEA. The CDR3 length is 12 residues. The V gene lost 0 bases and the J gene lost 7 bases, with 9 bases spanning the gap. The CDR3 loop is CSVEDPGVEAFF. In DNA form, the CDR3 reads TGCAGCGTTGAAGATCCGGGGGTTGAAGCTTTCTTT.